A selection of T cell receptor beta chains follows, all from one sample in a study of early T cells in non-severe SARS-CoV-2 infection. Using its own MiXCR run on the 5' RACE reads, TCRdb lists one record per CDR3 protein. The sample includes tens of thousands of distinct CDR3 sequences, about 7% of them seen just once. The sequenced sample consisted of whole blood. Receptors originate from an adult who was a healthcare worker with PCR-confirmed SARS-CoV-2 infection or an uninfected control (not recorded which). The CDR3 runs from the conserved cysteine through the conserved F or W. D genes are given only for firm matches. Some rows have no size entry. The others give once, few or many, or a class for an expanded clone.

D: TRBD2
J: TRBJ2-3
size: few
V: TRBV4-2
DNA: TGTGCCAGCAGCCAAGATTTCATCGTAGGAGGAGCGGGGGAGACAGATACGCAGTATTTT
CDR3: CASSQDFIVGGAGETDTQYF

D: TRBD2
J: TRBJ2-1
size: NA
V: TRBV12-3/TRBV12-4
DNA: TGTGCCAGCAGGTCCGGGACTAGCGGGGAGAATGAGCAGTTCTTC
CDR3: CASRSGTSGENEQFF

D: NA
J: TRBJ2-3
size: NA
V: TRBV6-2/TRBV6-3
DNA: TGTGCCAGCACTGAGAGGGGTACGCAGTATTTT
CDR3: CASTERGTQYF

D: TRBD1
J: TRBJ2-7
size: NA
V: TRBV7-9
DNA: TGTGCCAGCAGCTTAGGACAGGGGTCCTCCTACGAGCAGTACTTC
CDR3: CASSLGQGSSYEQYF

D: NA
J: TRBJ1-6
size: many
V: TRBV4-3
DNA: TGCGCCAGCAGCCAAGAAAGGCAGTATCTTTATAATTCGTCACCCCTCCACTTT
CDR3: CASSQERQYLYNSSPLHF

D: TRBD1
J: TRBJ2-7
size: few
V: TRBV3-1
DNA: TGTGCCAGCAGCCAAGGTTTAGGGGGCGGCTACGAGCAGTACTTC
CDR3: CASSQGLGGGYEQYF

D: TRBD1
J: TRBJ2-2
size: NA
V: TRBV18
DNA: TGTGCCAGCTCACCACCAGGACAGGGGACCGGGGAGCTGTTTTTT
CDR3: CASSPPGQGTGELFF

D: NA
J: TRBJ1-2
size: many
V: TRBV4-2
DNA: TGTGCCAGCAGCCAAGATAGTGATGGGAACTATGGCTACACCTTC
CDR3: CASSQDSDGNYGYTF

D: NA
J: TRBJ2-1
size: many
V: TRBV27
DNA: TGTGCCAGCAGTTTGGTTTCCTACAATGAGCAGTTCTTC
CDR3: CASSLVSYNEQFF

D: NA
J: TRBJ1-1
size: few
V: TRBV5-5
DNA: TGTGCCAGCAGCTTGCTAGTACAGGGTCCATCGAACACTGAAGCTTTCTTT
CDR3: CASSLLVQGPSNTEAFF

D: NA
J: TRBJ2-7
size: many
V: TRBV28
DNA: TGTGCCAGCAGCTCTACCGGGACTTCCGTTTACGAGCAGTACTTC
CDR3: CASSSTGTSVYEQYF

D: NA
J: TRBJ2-5
size: NA
V: TRBV5-1
DNA: TGCGCCAGCAGCTTGGACGGGGGCCTTATGGAGACCCAGTACTTC
CDR3: CASSLDGGLMETQYF

D: NA
J: TRBJ1-4
size: few
V: TRBV28
DNA: TGTGCCAGCAGCCGGGGCGGTTTAGAAAAACTGTTTTTT
CDR3: CASSRGGLEKLFF

D: NA
J: TRBJ2-1
size: few
V: TRBV7-2
DNA: TGTGCCAGCAGCTATCCCGAGTATGAGCAGTTCTTC
CDR3: CASSYPEYEQFF

D: NA
J: TRBJ2-7
size: NA
V: TRBV27
DNA: TGTGCCAGCAGTTTGCGTCCGGGCCGCTCCTACGAGCAGTACTTC
CDR3: CASSLRPGRSYEQYF

D: NA
J: TRBJ2-1
size: many
V: TRBV6-5
DNA: TGTGCCAGCAACCCCCGGGAAAGATACAATGAGCAGTTCTTC
CDR3: CASNPRERYNEQFF

D: TRBD1
J: TRBJ1-5
size: few
V: TRBV18
DNA: TGTGCCAGCTCACTGACAGGGAGGGGGAATCAGCCCCAGCATTTT
CDR3: CASSLTGRGNQPQHF

D: NA
J: TRBJ2-7
size: many
V: TRBV20-1
DNA: TGCAGTGCTATATCACCGGGACACTTCTCCTACGAGCAGTACTTC
CDR3: CSAISPGHFSYEQYF

D: NA
J: TRBJ2-7
size: many
V: TRBV24-1
DNA: TGTGCCACCAGTGATTTCGGGACCCCCGTAGGCGAGCAGTACTTC
CDR3: CATSDFGTPVGEQYF

D: NA
J: TRBJ2-3
size: NA
V: TRBV6-6
DNA: TGTGCCAGCAGGCCACGGGGCTCTACGCTCACAGATACGCAGTATTTT
CDR3: CASRPRGSTLTDTQYF

D: NA
J: TRBJ2-5
size: NA
V: TRBV10-3
DNA: TGTGCCATCGGGGGGGCGACCCAAGAGACCCAGTACTTC
CDR3: CAIGGATQETQYF

D: NA
J: TRBJ2-7
size: few
V: TRBV28
DNA: TGTGCCAGCAGTTTTCTAACCCCCTACGAGCAGTACTTC
CDR3: CASSFLTPYEQYF

D: NA
J: TRBJ2-7
size: NA
V: TRBV6-6
DNA: TGTGCCAGCAGTTACGGGGGTCCCCGGTTGGGCGAGCAGTACTTC
CDR3: CASSYGGPRLGEQYF

D: TRBD2
J: TRBJ2-3
size: NA
V: TRBV4-3
DNA: TGCGCCAGCAGCCTCCAGAGCGGGGGGGGCACAGATACGCAGTATTTT
CDR3: CASSLQSGGGTDTQYF

D: NA
J: TRBJ1-3
size: NA
V: TRBV14
DNA: TGTGCCAGCAGCCGAGGTTCCTCTGGAAACACCATATATTTT
CDR3: CASSRGSSGNTIYF

D: TRBD2
J: TRBJ2-3
size: NA
V: TRBV24-1
DNA: TGTGCCACCAGTGATACCACCCCCCAGCGGGGATGGGGAGATACGCAGTATTTT
CDR3: CATSDTTPQRGWGDTQYF

D: NA
J: TRBJ1-5
size: many
V: TRBV12-3/TRBV12-4
DNA: TGTGCCAGCACCTCCTCTGGCGGACGGATCAATCAGCCCCAGCATTTT
CDR3: CASTSSGGRINQPQHF